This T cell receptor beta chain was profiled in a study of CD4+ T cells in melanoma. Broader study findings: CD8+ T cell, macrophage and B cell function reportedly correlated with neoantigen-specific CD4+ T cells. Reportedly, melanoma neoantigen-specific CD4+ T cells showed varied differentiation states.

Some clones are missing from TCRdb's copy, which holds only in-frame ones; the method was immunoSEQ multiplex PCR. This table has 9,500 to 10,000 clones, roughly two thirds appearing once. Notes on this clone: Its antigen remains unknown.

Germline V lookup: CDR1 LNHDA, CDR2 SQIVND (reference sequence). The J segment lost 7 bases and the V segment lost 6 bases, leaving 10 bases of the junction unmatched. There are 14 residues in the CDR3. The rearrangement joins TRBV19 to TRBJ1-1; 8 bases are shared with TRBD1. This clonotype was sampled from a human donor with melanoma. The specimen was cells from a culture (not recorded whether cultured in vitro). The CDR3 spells CASSRGQGIIEAFF. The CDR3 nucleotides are TGTGCCAGTAGCCGCGGACAGGGCATAATTGAAGCTTTCTTT.